The rows below give T cell receptor beta chains drawn from one sample of a study of OX40 agonist ivuxolimab in advanced cancers. Clones were read by immunoSEQ multiplex PCR, and TCRdb kept only the in-frame ones, dropping some. The table has 35,000 to 40,000 clones, more than 75% seen once. Sample: CD4+ or CD8+ T cells sorted from blood, taken in a trial of the OX40 agonist ivuxolimab. These receptors all come from an adult with an advanced solid tumor such as melanoma, head and neck, liver or kidney cancer. Each CDR3 is given with its conserved first and last residue. The D gene is left open where the match is weak. Rows may omit the clone size; those that give it use once, few, many or a size class.

clone_size	d_call	cdr3_length	v_call	j_call	cdr3_nt	cdr3_aa
-	-	14	TRBV11-2	TRBJ1-2	TGTGCCAGCAGCTTAGACAGATTTAACTATGGCTACACCTTC	CASSLDRFNYGYTF
-	-	14	TRBV9	TRBJ2-7	TGTGCCAGCAGCGTAGAATCGGGGCCCTACGAGCAGTACTTC	CASSVESGPYEQYF
few	TRBD1	17	TRBV28	TRBJ1-1	TGTGCCAGCAGTTTATACCTCCGGGACAGGGAAATCACTGAAGCTTTCTTT	CASSLYLRDREITEAFF
-	TRBD1	15	TRBV28	TRBJ2-7	TGTGCCAGCAGACCCTCGGGACAGGGGCAATACGAGCAGTACTTC	CASRPSGQGQYEQYF
-	TRBD1	17	TRBV7-6	TRBJ1-6	TGTGCCAGCAGCCCCCGCCAGACAGGGTTCTATAATTCACCCCTCCACTTT	CASSPRQTGFYNSPLHF
-	-	13	TRBV18	TRBJ2-7	TGTGCCAGCTCACCCCTCGGACCGGCCGAGCAGTACTTC	CASSPLGPAEQYF
-	-	13	TRBV5-3	TRBJ2-7	TGTGCCAGCAGCTCTGGAGGGCAGTTCGAGCAGTACTTC	CASSSGGQFEQYF
-	-	13	TRBV11-2	TRBJ1-2	TGTGCCAGCAGCTTAACGTTCCGGGAGGGCTACACCTTC	CASSLTFREGYTF
-	-	11	TRBV6-4	TRBJ1-1	TGTGCCAGCAGAGGGAACACTGAAGCTTTCTTT	CASRGNTEAFF
-	TRBD2	16	TRBV6-6	TRBJ2-5	TGTGCCAGCAGCCGAACTAGCGGGGGGGCCTCGGAGACCCAGTACTTC	CASSRTSGGASETQYF
-	-	15	TRBV5-5	TRBJ2-2	TGTGCCAGCTTCGGAAGGGGGGCGAACACCGGGGAGCTGTTTTTT	CASFGRGANTGELFF
-	TRBD1	15	TRBV5-1	TRBJ1-1	TGCGCCAGCAGTCTGAGCGTCCGGGACAGCACTGAAGCTTTCTTT	CASSLSVRDSTEAFF
few	-	17	TRBV4-1	TRBJ2-7	TGCGCCAGCAGCCAATTCGGGGGAGGGAGAAGGGGGTACGAGCAGTACTTC	CASSQFGGGRRGYEQYF
-	-	13	TRBV5-1	TRBJ1-1	TGCGCCAGCAGCGAGAGGGGGGAAACTGAAGCTTTCTTT	CASSERGETEAFF
-	TRBD1	14	TRBV9	TRBJ1-1	TGTGCCAGCAGCGTAGGGGGGACAGCAACTGAAGCTTTCTTT	CASSVGGTATEAFF
-	TRBD2	11	TRBV7-6	TRBJ2-1	TGTGCCAGCCGGGGGGACGGTGAGCAGTTCTTC	CASRGDGEQFF
-	-	13	TRBV18	TRBJ1-2	TGTGCCAGCTCACCCTCAGCTAACTATGGCTACACCTTC	CASSPSANYGYTF
-	-	13	TRBV5-8	TRBJ2-5	TGTGCCAGCAGCTTTTATAACCAAGAGACCCAGTACTTC	CASSFYNQETQYF